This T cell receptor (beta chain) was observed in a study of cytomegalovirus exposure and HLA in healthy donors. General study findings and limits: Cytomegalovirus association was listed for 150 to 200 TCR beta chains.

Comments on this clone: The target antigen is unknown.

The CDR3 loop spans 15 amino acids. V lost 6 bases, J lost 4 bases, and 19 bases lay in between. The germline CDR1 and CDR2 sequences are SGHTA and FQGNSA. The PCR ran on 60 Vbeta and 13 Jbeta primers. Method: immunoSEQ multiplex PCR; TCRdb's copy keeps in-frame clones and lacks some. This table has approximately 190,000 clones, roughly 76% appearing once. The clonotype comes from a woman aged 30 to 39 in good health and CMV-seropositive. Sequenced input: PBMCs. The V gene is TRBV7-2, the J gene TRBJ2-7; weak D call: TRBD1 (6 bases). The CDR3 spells CASSYPGTRLYEQYF. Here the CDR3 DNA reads TGTGCCAGCAGTTACCCCGGGACACGGTTATACGAGCAGTACTTC.